These 3 T cell receptor beta chains came from one sample sequenced in a study of shared clonotypes between healthy human individuals. Measured with immunoSEQ multiplex PCR; TCRdb has only the in-frame clones, and not every one. The sample shows over a million clones, approximately 68% of them seen only once. Material for sequencing was memory CD4+ T cells sorted from blood. Subset indicated: CD45RA-negative fraction. The receptor source for this set is a man between 18 and 29 years old in good health.

This clone appeared once. The genes are TRBV4-1 and TRBJ2-7; D uncertain. In germline, CDR1 is MGHRA, CDR2 YSYEKL. The CDR3 totals 15 residues. Trimming left V 0 bases short and J 3 bases short, with 12 bases between. The CDR3 sequence: CASSQEPRPNYEQYF. The DNA of the CDR3 is TGCGCCAGCAGCCAAGAGCCGCGACCCAACTACGAGCAGTACTTC.

J is TRBJ2-7 and V is TRBV21-1; TRBD2, as called in the table, went unchecked against the DNA. TRBV21-1 is a known pseudogene. This CDR3 region has 15 residues. The CDR3 loop is CASSRPSGRLYEQYF. The CDR3 bases are TGTGCCAGCAGCCGTCCTAGCGGGAGGTTGTACGAGCAGTACTTC.

About this clone itself: Other DNA sequences from this sample encode an identical CDR3 as well. The rearrangement links TRBV11-2 to TRBJ2-7, with D possibly TRBD1 on 5 matching bases. V lost 5 bases and J lost 2, with 10 bases in between. The CDR3 spans 13 residues. Germline-derived CDR1 and CDR2 are SGHAT and FQNNGV. CDR3 loop: CASSGDRAYEQYF. The DNA of the CDR3 is TGTGCCAGCAGCGGAGACAGAGCCTACGAGCAGTACTTC.